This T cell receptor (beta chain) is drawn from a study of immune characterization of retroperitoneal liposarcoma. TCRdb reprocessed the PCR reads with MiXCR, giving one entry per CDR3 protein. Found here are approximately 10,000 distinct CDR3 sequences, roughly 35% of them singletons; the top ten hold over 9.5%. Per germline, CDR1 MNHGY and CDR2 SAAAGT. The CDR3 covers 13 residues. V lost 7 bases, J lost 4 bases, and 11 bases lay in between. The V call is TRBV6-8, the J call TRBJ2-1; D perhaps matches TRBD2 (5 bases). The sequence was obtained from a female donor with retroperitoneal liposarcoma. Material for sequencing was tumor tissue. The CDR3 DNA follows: TGTGCCAGCACTTGGGAGTATTACAATGAGCAGTTCTTC. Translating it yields CASTWEYYNEQFF.